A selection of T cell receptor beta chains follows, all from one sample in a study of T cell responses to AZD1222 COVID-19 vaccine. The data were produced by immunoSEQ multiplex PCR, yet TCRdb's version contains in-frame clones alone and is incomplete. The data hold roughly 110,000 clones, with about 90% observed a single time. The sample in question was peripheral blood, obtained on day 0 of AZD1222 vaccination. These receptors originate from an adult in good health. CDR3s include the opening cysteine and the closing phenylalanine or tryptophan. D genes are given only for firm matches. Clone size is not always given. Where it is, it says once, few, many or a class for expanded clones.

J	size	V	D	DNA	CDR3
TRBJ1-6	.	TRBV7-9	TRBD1	TGTGCCAGCACATCGACAGGGTTTACACCCCTCCACTTT	CASTSTGFTPLHF
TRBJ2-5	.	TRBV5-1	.	TGCGCCAGCAGCTTGGATGGGGGAGAGACCCAGTACTTC	CASSLDGGETQYF
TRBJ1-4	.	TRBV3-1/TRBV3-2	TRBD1	TGTGCCAGCAGCCTCAGGGCAGGGGGCCTCTCAACTAATGAAAAACTGTTTTTT	CASSLRAGGLSTNEKLFF
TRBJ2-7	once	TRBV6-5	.	TGTGCCAGCAGTTACACTAGTACCGGTTACGAGCAGTACTTC	CASSYTSTGYEQYF
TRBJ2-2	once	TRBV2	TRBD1	TGTGCCAGCAGAGAGACAGGGGTGGGGACCGGGGAGCTGTTTTTT	CASRETGVGTGELFF
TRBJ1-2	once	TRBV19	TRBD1	TGTGCCAGTAGTATAGCTGGGACAGGGTTGGGTGGCTACACCTTC	CASSIAGTGLGGYTF
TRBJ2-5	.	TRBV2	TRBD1	TGTGCCAGCAGTGAGTCCAGGGGGCAAGAGACCCAGTACTTC	CASSESRGQETQYF
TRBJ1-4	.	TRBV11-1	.	TGTGCCAGCAGCGCCGGTCCTGAAAAACTGTTTTTT	CASSAGPEKLFF
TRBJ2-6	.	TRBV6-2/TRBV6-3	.	TGTGCCAGCAGTTACGTATCTTTCTCTGGGGCCAACGTCCTGACTTTC	CASSYVSFSGANVLTF
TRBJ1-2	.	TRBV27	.	TGTGCCAGCAGTTTAAATATAGGGTTTGGCTACACCTTC	CASSLNIGFGYTF
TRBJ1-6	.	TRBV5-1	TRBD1	TGCGCCAGCACCCCGGGACAGGGATATTCACCCCTCCACTTT	CASTPGQGYSPLHF
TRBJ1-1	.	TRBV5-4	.	TGTGCCAGCAGCTTACCGGGACGGAACACTGAAGCTTTCTTT	CASSLPGRNTEAFF
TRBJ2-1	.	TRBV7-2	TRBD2	TGTGCCAGCAGCTTAGGTCGGGGGGTTGCCTACAATGAGCAGTTCTTC	CASSLGRGVAYNEQFF
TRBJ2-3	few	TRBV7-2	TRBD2	TGTGCCAGCACTTCCAGCGGGACGACCACAGATACGCAGTATTTT	CASTSSGTTTDTQYF
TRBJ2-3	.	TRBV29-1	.	TGCAGCGTTGCCCCCCAAGGCCACACAGATACGCAGTATTTT	CSVAPQGHTDTQYF
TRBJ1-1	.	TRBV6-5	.	TGTGCCAGCAGAGCAACAGGCATGAACACTGAAGCTTTCTTT	CASRATGMNTEAFF
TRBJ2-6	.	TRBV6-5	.	TGTGCCAGCAGAGGGCTGGGAGGCGGGGCCAACGTCCTGACTTTC	CASRGLGGGANVLTF
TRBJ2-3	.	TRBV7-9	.	TGTGCCAGCAGCTCGTCGGATACGCAGTATTTT	CASSSSDTQYF
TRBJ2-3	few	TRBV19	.	TGTGCCAGTAGTTTCCGGGACCTTAGCACAGATACGCAGTATTTT	CASSFRDLSTDTQYF
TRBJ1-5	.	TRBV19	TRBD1	TGTGCCAGCCAGACAGGGAATAGCAATCAGCCCCAGCATTTT	CASQTGNSNQPQHF
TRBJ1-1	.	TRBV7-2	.	TGTGCCAGCAGCTTAGATAGGGCTACTGAAGCTTTCTTT	CASSLDRATEAFF
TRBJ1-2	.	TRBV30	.	TGTGCCTGGGACCCGGGCGGGGGGCGCGGTGGCTACACCTTC	CAWDPGGGRGGYTF
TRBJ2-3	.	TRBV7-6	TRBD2	TGTGCCAGCACAGGACTAGCGGGGGGGCGTAGGAGATCCACAGATACGCAGTATTTT	CASTGLAGGRRRSTDTQYF
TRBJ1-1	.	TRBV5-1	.	TGCGCCAGCAGCTTAACACAGGGAGGCAGGGACACTGAAGCTTTCTTT	CASSLTQGGRDTEAFF
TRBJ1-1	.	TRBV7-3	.	TGTGCCAGCAGCTTATCGTTAAACACTGAAGCTTTCTTT	CASSLSLNTEAFF
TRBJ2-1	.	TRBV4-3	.	TGCGCCAGCAGCCAAGGTCGGGACAATGAGCAGTTCTTC	CASSQGRDNEQFF